The present T cell receptor beta chain was sequenced within a study of blood T cell repertoires in COVID-19. The CDR3 sequence is 16 residues long. Germline CDR1 and CDR2: SGHDN and FVKESK. The V gene lost 1 base and the J gene lost 0 bases, with 10 bases spanning the gap. This clone was seen a handful of times. The data were produced by immunoSEQ multiplex PCR, yet TCRdb's version contains in-frame clones alone and is incomplete. The sample includes about 59,000 clones, over 70% of them seen just once. Sequenced: peripheral blood. V usage is TRBV14 and J usage is TRBJ2-4; no reliable D call. The source is a woman aged 70 to 79 with acute or convalescent COVID-19. The CDR3 sequence is CASSQAGTLAKNIQYF. As DNA, the CDR3 is TGTGCCAGCAGCCAAGCAGGAACACTAGCCAAAAACATTCAGTACTTC.